One and the same sample provided the 12 T cell receptor beta chains below, sequenced in a study of cytotoxic CD8 clonotypes in ibrutinib-treated CLL. Libraries were prepared by immunoSEQ multiplex PCR; TCRdb keeps only in-frame clonotypes and omits some of them. The table includes about 250,000 clones, 70% detected once. The sample was PBMCs, taken after 24 months of ibrutinib treatment. These receptors all stem from a human donor with chronic lymphocytic leukemia.

This chain links TRBV10-3 with TRBJ2-2; TRBD2 aligns across 10 bases. Trimming removed 4 bases from V and 8 bases from J; junction bases left unmatched: 4. CDR1 and CDR2 (germline): ENHRY, SYGVKD. This CDR3 has 14 amino acids. This chain's CDR3 is CAISGLLAGGELFF. CDR3 DNA: TGTGCCATCAGTGGCCTACTAGCGGGAGGGGAGCTGTTTTTT.

The chain carries TRBV30 and TRBJ2-1; either TRBD1 or TRBD2 may fit D (7 bases each). The V gene lost 7 bases and the J gene lost 5 bases, with 24 bases spanning the gap. CDR1 is GTSNPN, CDR2 SVGIG, per germline (reference sequence). The CDR3 spans 16 residues. Written as DNA, the CDR3 is TGTGCCTCCACCTTCTCCGGGGGGACAGTCAACAATGAGCAGTTCTTC. Translation gives CASTFSGGTVNNEQFF.

The rearrangement links TRBV25-1 to TRBJ2-7; D call uncertain. The V gene lost 5 bases and the J gene lost 0 bases, with 8 bases spanning the gap. In germline, CDR1 is MGHDK, CDR2 SYGVNS. CDR3 size: 13 residues. CDR3 amino acids: CASSTLFSYEQYF. The CDR3 DNA follows: TGTGCCAGCAGTACACTATTCTCCTACGAGCAGTACTTC.

The chain couples TRBV6-5 to TRBJ2-3, with 14 bases lining up with TRBD2. V lost 1 base to trimming and J lost 5 bases; unmatched junction nucleotides: 2. This CDR3 is 16 amino acids long. Looked up from germline, CDR1 is MNHEY and CDR2 is SVGAGI. The CDR3 sequence: CASSYYGTSGRDTQYF. CDR3 nucleotides: TGTGCCAGCAGTTACTACGGGACTAGCGGGAGAGATACGCAGTATTTT.

The J gene is TRBJ1-2, the V gene TRBV5-1; tentatively, D is TRBD1 (6 bases). The V gene lost 1 base and the J gene lost 3 bases, with 10 bases spanning the gap. The CDR3 sequence is 14 residues long. Germline CDR1 reads SGHRS; CDR2 reads YFSETQ. CDR3: CASSLSRGDYGYTF. CDR3 DNA sequence: TGCGCCAGCAGCTTGTCGAGGGGGGACTATGGCTACACCTTC.

The genes are TRBV29-1 and TRBJ2-7; 10 nucleotides agree with TRBD1. CDR3 length: 13 residues. Losses at the gene ends were 7 bases for V and 2 bases for J; bases not matched to a gene: 5. Germline CDR1 is SQVTM and CDR2 is ANQGSEA. The CDR3 nucleotides read TGCAGCGCTGGACAGGGGGTCCCCTACGAGCAGTACTTC. This encodes CSAGQGVPYEQYF.

CDR3 sequence reads: CASSLPGTSEPYF. The CDR3 DNA follows: TGTGCCAGCAGTTTACCTGGGACTAGCGAGCCATACTTC. The rearrangement links TRBV28 to TRBJ2-5, with 10 bases fitting TRBD2. Unmatched junction bases numbered 8, after V lost 2 bases and J lost 14 bases. The CDR3 contains 13 residues. The germline V gene has CDR1 MDHEN and CDR2 SYDVKM.

The V and J genes are TRBV11-2 and TRBJ2-7; D call uncertain. The ends were cut back, 1 base at V and 2 bases at J, with 6 bases in the middle. The CDR3 runs to 13 residues. CDR1 is SGHAT, CDR2 FQNNGV, per germline. Written as DNA, the CDR3 is TGTGCCAGCAGCTTAGGTCTAGCCTACGAGCAGTACTTC. Amino acids: CASSLGLAYEQYF. The full variable domain, with the rest looked up from reference TRBV11-2 and TRBJ2-7, is EAGVAQSPRYKIIEKRQSVAFWCNPISGHATLYWYQQILGQGPKLLIQFQNNGVVDDSQLPKDRFSAERLKGVDSTLKIQPAKLEDSAVYLCASSLGLAYEQYFGPGTRLTVT.

The J gene is TRBJ2-7, the V gene TRBV7-6; 11 bases are a match to TRBD2. The CDR3 is 16 amino acids. The germline V gene has CDR1 SGHVS and CDR2 FNYEAQ. With 5 bases clipped from V and 4 bases from J, the junction kept 10 bases outside the gene matches. CDR3 sequence: CASSRSLAGGQYEQYF. CDR3 in DNA: TGTGCCAGCAGCCGATCCCTAGCGGGAGGTCAGTACGAGCAGTACTTC.

The chain couples TRBV5-6 to TRBJ2-1; tentatively, D is TRBD1 (6 bases). The germline V gene has CDR1 SGHDT and CDR2 YYEEEE. The V end lost 6 bases, the J end lost 6 bases, and 19 bases lay between the germline ends. The CDR3 loop spans 15 amino acids. The CDR3 DNA is TGTGCCAGCACCCGACAGGCGAAAGAATCCAATGAGCAGTTCTTC. Its protein product is CASTRQAKESNEQFF.

The gene calls are TRBV6-6 and TRBJ1-5; D unresolved. V lost 5 bases to trimming and J lost 1 base, with 3 bases between them. This CDR3 spans 12 amino acids. Germline values: CDR1 MNHNY, CDR2 SVGAGI (reference sequence). The CDR3 DNA sequence: TGTGCCAGCAGTGAGAGCAATCAGCCCCAGCATTTT. Encoded protein: CASSESNQPQHF.

This sequence joins TRBV11-2 and TRBJ1-1; D is unclear. This CDR3 region has 12 residues. Trimming shortened V by 6 bases and J by 0 bases, and 5 bases separated the two germline ends. The germline V gene encodes CDR1 SGHAT and CDR2 FQNNGV. CDR3 sequence: CASRVMNTEAFF. In DNA form, the CDR3 reads TGTGCCAGCAGAGTGATGAACACTGAAGCTTTCTTT. Complete variable domain (other parts from reference TRBV11-2 and TRBJ1-1): EAGVAQSPRYKIIEKRQSVAFWCNPISGHATLYWYQQILGQGPKLLIQFQNNGVVDDSQLPKDRFSAERLKGVDSTLKIQPAKLEDSAVYLCASRVMNTEAFFGQGTRLTVV.